The 31 T cell receptor beta chains below come from one sample, sequenced in a study of cytotoxic CD8 clonotypes in ibrutinib-treated CLL. TCRdb's table, derived via immunoSEQ multiplex PCR, lists solely in-frame clones and lacks some. In the table there are roughly 200,000 clones, 55% to 85% of which are singletons. Sequences were derived from PBMCs, sampled after 24 months of ibrutinib treatment. These receptors were collected from a human donor with chronic lymphocytic leukemia.

This chain uses TRBV18 with TRBJ1-5, with D possibly TRBD1 on 5 matching bases. The CDR3 runs to 14 residues. Germline V gene sequence: CDR1 KGHSH, CDR2 LQKENI. V was clipped by 2 bases and J by 3 bases, with 8 bases between them. The CDR3 DNA is TGTGCCAGCTCACCATCGGGGGACAATCAGCCCCAGCATTTT. Amino acid sequence: CASSPSGDNQPQHF.

This clone was seen once. The rearrangement uses TRBV30 and TRBJ2-1; D is unresolved. From germline, CDR1 is GTSNPN and CDR2 SVGIG (reference sequence). The CDR3 has 12 amino acids. Between the trimmed V and J ends, which lost 5 bases and 8 bases, there was a span of 13 bases. The CDR3 nucleotides are TGTGCCTGGGGCCCGACGACGGATGAGCAGTTCTTC. Translation gives CAWGPTTDEQFF. The complete variable domain, with remaining parts taken from reference TRBV30 and TRBJ2-1, reads SQTIHQWPATLVQPVGSPLSLECTVEGTSNPNLYWYRQAAGRGLQLLFYSVGIGQISSEVPQNLSASRPQDRQFILSSKKLLLSDSGFYLCAWGPTTDEQFFGPGTRLTVL.

The chain combines TRBV6-5 with TRBJ1-5; tentative D call: TRBD1 (5 bases). Deletions cut 6 bases from V and 6 bases from J, with 12 bases between. The CDR3 extends over 13 amino acids. From germline, CDR1 is MNHEY and CDR2 SVGAGI. The CDR3 DNA is TGTGCCAGCAGGGGGGGGGAGGGTCAGCCCCAGCATTTT. The encoded protein is CASRGGEGQPQHF.

The CDR3 region has the DNA TGTGCCAGCAGTTTACAGGGCCTCGTGGCCGGGGAGCTGTTTTTT. This translates into CASSLQGLVAGELFF. The chain links TRBV2 to TRBJ2-2, with D possibly matching TRBD1 (6 bases). CDR1 and CDR2 from the germline V gene are SNHLY and FYNNEI. V was pared by 5 bases and J by 6 bases, with 16 bases between. The CDR3 sequence is 15 residues long.

This clone came up a few times. The chain is built from TRBV20-1 and TRBJ2-5, with D unresolved. The CDR3 contains 11 residues. V lost 0 bases and J lost 5, with 4 bases in between. CDR1 is DFQATT, CDR2 SNEGSKA, per germline (reference sequence). The CDR3 reads CSARDGETQYF. In nucleotides, the CDR3 is TGCAGTGCTAGAGATGGCGAGACCCAGTACTTC.

The V call is TRBV6-6, the J call TRBJ2-2; 7 nucleotides align to TRBD1. Germline V CDR1 and CDR2: MNHNY, SVGAGI (reference sequence). The CDR3 totals 14 residues. V trimming: 11 bases; J trimming: 4 bases; junction bases outside the gene matches: 10. The DNA of the CDR3 is TGTGCCGGGTCGACAGGGTTTGGCACCGGGGAGCTGTTTTTT. It translates to CAGSTGFGTGELFF.

This sequence joins TRBV6-5 and TRBJ1-3; a possible D gene is TRBD1 (6 bases). This CDR3 has 14 residues. The germline V and J ends were trimmed by 8 bases and 3 bases, with 14 bases remaining between them. The germline CDR1 and CDR2 sequences are MNHEY and SVGAGI. CDR3 sequence: CASADGGGGNTIYF. The CDR3 bases are TGTGCCAGCGCGGACGGGGGCGGTGGAAACACCATATATTTT.

This clone was detected only a few times. The V call is TRBV5-1, the J call TRBJ1-2, with 11 bases that match TRBD1. This CDR3 has 15 residues. Trimming took 2 bases from V and 5 from J; bases not matched to a gene: 5. Germline CDR1 reads SGHRS; CDR2 reads YFSETQ. The CDR3 loop is CASSFGGTGGYGYTF. CDR3 DNA: TGCGCCAGCAGCTTTGGAGGGACAGGGGGATATGGCTACACCTTC.

The chain has TRBV21-1 and TRBJ2-6. TRBV21-1 is assigned pseudogene status. The CDR3 is 19 amino acids. The DNA for the CDR3 is TGTGCCAGCAGCCCGCCTGGGAAGGACTCAGGGTCTGGGGCCAACGTCCTGACTTTC. This encodes CASSPPGKDSGSGANVLTF.

The rearrangement links TRBV29-1 to TRBJ1-1; D is undetermined. This CDR3 comprises 11 residues. Trimming took off 6 bases at V and 5 bases at J, with 10 bases between the two ends. CDR1 is SQVTM and CDR2 is ANQGSEA in the germline V gene. CDR3 loop: CSVGLLTEAFF. CDR3 coding DNA: TGCAGCGTGGGCCTCCTAACTGAAGCTTTCTTT.

The chain has TRBV18 and TRBJ1-1, with 11 positions matching TRBD1. Germline V CDR1 and CDR2: KGHSH, LQKENI. V was pared by 3 bases and J by 1 base, with 1 base of the junction left unmatched. The CDR3 contains 15 residues. The DNA of the CDR3 is TGTGCCAGCTCACCCGGACAGGGGGCGAACACTGAAGCTTTCTTT. Protein: CASSPGQGANTEAFF.

The chain couples TRBV4-3 to TRBJ2-7; 7 nucleotides line up with TRBD2. The CDR3 is 17 amino acids. Losses at the gene ends were 0 bases for V and 0 bases for J; bases not matched to a gene: 8. In germline, CDR1 is LGHNA, CDR2 YSLEER. CDR3 residues: CASSQDFLAASSYEQYF. CDR3 coding DNA: TGCGCCAGCAGCCAAGATTTCCTAGCGGCGAGCTCCTACGAGCAGTACTTC.

The gene calls are TRBV28 and TRBJ2-1, with 10 bases matching TRBD2. The CDR3 contains 15 residues. The junction had 7 bases not matched to a gene; V was cut back by 7 bases and J by 4 bases. The V gene's germline CDR1 is MDHEN and CDR2 SYDVKM. The CDR3 loop is CASTVLAGEYNEQFF. The CDR3 DNA sequence: TGTGCCAGCACCGTGCTAGCGGGAGAATACAATGAGCAGTTCTTC.

This sequence joins TRBV15 and TRBJ2-5; possibly TRBD1 for D (5 bases). V shed 2 bases and J shed 5 bases, with 6 bases lying between them. CDR3 size: 12 residues. Germline values: CDR1 LNHNV, CDR2 YYDKDF (reference sequence). The CDR3 DNA follows: TGTGCCACCAGCAGACAGGGTGAGACCCAGTACTTC. Amino acids: CATSRQGETQYF.

This clone has only one observation. The gene calls are TRBV27 and TRBJ2-7; D is unresolved. V lost 5 bases and J lost 4, with 21 bases in between. The CDR3 runs to 16 residues. Germline V lookup: CDR1 MNHEY, CDR2 SMNVEV (reference sequence). CDR3 bases: TGTGCCAGCAGTCTCTGGGCCATGGCCAGTATTTACGAGCAGTACTTC. Protein product: CASSLWAMASIYEQYF.

This rearrangement joins TRBV19 to TRBJ2-5, with 8 positions matching TRBD1. Unmatched junction bases numbered 4, after V lost 2 bases and J lost 2 bases. This CDR3 region has 15 residues. Germline V gene lookup returns CDR1 LNHDA and CDR2 SQIVND (reference sequence). The CDR3 DNA is TGTGCCAGTAGTATACAGGGGGCCATACAAGAGACCCAGTACTTC. Amino acids: CASSIQGAIQETQYF.

The table lists this clone with a count of one. CDR3 sequence reads: CASSPTWKGCARNGELFF. The CDR3 coding sequence is TGCGCCAGCAGTCCGACCTGGAAGGGGTGCGCGCGTAACGGGGAGCTGTTTTTT. V is TRBV23-1 and J is TRBJ2-2, with a tentative D call TRBD1 (5 bases). TRBV23-1 counts as an open reading frame of uncertain function. The CDR3 runs to 18 residues. Deletions cut 4 bases from V and 7 bases from J, with 25 bases between.

This clone occurred once. The chain has TRBV5-1 and TRBJ1-2; TRBD1 is a possible D gene (5 bases). The ends were cut back, 4 bases at V and 9 bases at J, with 19 bases in the middle. This CDR3 spans 14 amino acids. Germline V gene data show CDR1 as SGHRS and CDR2 as YFSETQ. The CDR3 loop is CASSVGTGPESYTF. In nucleotides, the CDR3 is TGCGCCAGCAGCGTTGGAACAGGTCCAGAGAGCTACACCTTC.

This chain joins TRBV14 and TRBJ2-2; the D gene is possibly TRBD1 (5 bases). CDR1 SGHDN and CDR2 FVKESK come from the germline V gene. Trimming pared 1 base from V and 6 bases from J, leaving 9 bases between. This CDR3 spans 14 amino acids. The CDR3 nucleotides are TGTGCCAGCAGCCAAGGGGGCTCCCCCGGGGAGCTGTTTTTT. It encodes CASSQGGSPGELFF.

V is TRBV6-1 and J is TRBJ2-1; TRBD1 might be the D (6 bases). This CDR3 is 15 amino acids long. The ends were cut back, 0 bases at V and 3 bases at J, with 9 bases in the middle. The V gene's germline CDR1 is MNHNS and CDR2 SASEGT. The CDR3 here is CASSEAAGDYNEQFF. The CDR3 DNA reads as TGTGCCAGCAGTGAAGCGGCAGGGGACTACAATGAGCAGTTCTTC.

The rearrangement uses TRBV5-8 and TRBJ2-5, with D uncertain. CDR3 length equals 13 residues. Trimming pared 4 bases from V and 4 bases from J, leaving 11 bases between. Germline lookup yields CDR1 SGHTS and CDR2 YDEGEE. CDR3 bases: TGTGCCAGCAGCCCCCCGGTCCGAGAGACCCAGTACTTC. This gives the protein CASSPPVRETQYF.

The V and J genes are TRBV7-3 and TRBJ2-3; D is unresolved. CDR1 SGHTA and CDR2 FQGTGA come from the germline V gene. The CDR3 loop spans 14 amino acids. Trimming pared 2 bases from V and 3 bases from J, leaving 9 bases between. For the CDR3, the DNA is TGTGCCAGCAGCTTAGGGTTTAAGACAGATACGCAGTATTTT. Amino acid sequence: CASSLGFKTDTQYF.

This clone was observed once. V and J are TRBV6-1 and TRBJ2-1; 8 bases map to TRBD2. The ends lost 3 bases at V and 6 bases at J; junction bases unmatched: 7. CDR3 length: 15 residues. Germline CDR1 is MNHNS and CDR2 is SASEGT. CDR3 bases: TGTGCCAGCAGTGAGGTAGGACTAGCAGCCAATGAGCAGTTCTTC. Its translation: CASSEVGLAANEQFF.

The chain combines TRBV9 with TRBJ1-1, with 8 bases matching TRBD1. The V segment lost 3 bases and the J segment 1 base; nucleotides outside the gene matches: 5. The CDR3 totals 15 residues. Looked up from germline, CDR1 is SGDLS and CDR2 is YYNGEE. For the CDR3, the DNA is TGTGCCAGCAGCGCCTTGACAGGGGCGAACACTGAAGCTTTCTTT. It translates to CASSALTGANTEAFF.

The V call is TRBV5-1, the J call TRBJ1-1; D possibly corresponds to TRBD1 (6 bases). Germline CDR1 is SGHRS and CDR2 is YFSETQ. V lost 3 bases and J lost 2, with 14 bases in between. The CDR3 has 15 residues. CDR3 nucleotides: TGCGCCAGCAGCTCCCGGGCAGGGGCAAACACTGAAGCTTTCTTT. Translating it yields CASSSRAGANTEAFF.

The V gene is TRBV6-1, the J gene TRBJ2-7, with D perhaps TRBD2 (6 bases). CDR1 MNHNS and CDR2 SASEGT come from the germline V gene. The CDR3 has 12 amino acids. Deletions cut 4 bases from V and 4 bases from J, with 8 bases between. CDR3 protein: CASSGGVYEQYF. The CDR3 DNA reads as TGTGCCAGCAGTGGCGGGGTATACGAGCAGTACTTC.

The V gene is TRBV5-1, the J gene TRBJ2-4; D possibly corresponds to TRBD1 (5 bases). Trimming removed 9 bases from V and 2 bases from J, with 18 bases in between. The CDR3 runs 15 residues. Germline assignment: CDR1 SGHRS and CDR2 YFSETQ. The CDR3 spells CAIKGAARSKNIQYF. The CDR3 coding sequence is TGCGCCATCAAAGGGGCAGCCAGGTCCAAAAACATTCAGTACTTC.

V gene TRBV5-1 combines with J gene TRBJ1-1; the D gene is possibly TRBD1 (6 bases). With 0 bases removed from V and 0 bases from J, the gap between germline ends came to 9 bases. CDR1 is SGHRS and CDR2 is YFSETQ in the germline V gene. This CDR3 is 15 amino acids long. The CDR3 here is CASSLGTALNTEAFF. CDR3 nucleotides: TGCGCCAGCAGCTTGGGGACAGCCTTGAACACTGAAGCTTTCTTT.

V usage is TRBV28 and J usage is TRBJ2-4, with D unclear. Germline V CDR1 and CDR2: MDHEN, SYDVKM. V was pared by 2 bases and J by 0 bases, with 5 bases between. The length of the CDR3 is 14 residues. The CDR3 sequence: CASSLMVAKNIQYF. CDR3 coding DNA: TGTGCCAGCAGTTTAATGGTAGCCAAAAACATTCAGTACTTC.

This clone was recorded only once. This chain connects TRBV27 to TRBJ1-2, with a tentative D call TRBD1 (6 bases). This CDR3 spans 17 amino acids. Germline loops: CDR1 MNHEY, CDR2 SMNVEV (reference sequence). V shed 4 bases and J shed 5 bases, with 23 bases lying between them. CDR3 nucleotides: TGTGCCAGCAGTTCCCCGACAGGAGCCGTTCCCGGGTATGGCTACACCTTC. Translation: CASSSPTGAVPGYGYTF.

The chain is built from TRBV5-4 and TRBJ2-7; 8 bases agree with TRBD2. The CDR3 spans 14 residues. The germline V gene has CDR1 SGHNT and CDR2 YYREEE (reference sequence). V gave up 4 bases and J gave up 4 bases; unmatched junction bases: 7. For the CDR3, the DNA is TGTGCCAGCAGCCCAAGCGGGAGCGGGTACGAGCAGTACTTC. Translation gives CASSPSGSGYEQYF.